This T cell receptor (beta chain) is drawn from a study of blood T cell repertoires in COVID-19. Overall study: Spain, Italy and the United States supplied samples that represented acute and convalescent COVID-19. T cells, B-cell-depleted T cells, or PBMCs provided the cDNA or gDNA that served as material.

Per germline, CDR1 MDHEN and CDR2 SYDVKM. Trimming removed 5 bases at V and 6 bases at J, with 14 bases between. CDR3 length: 14 amino acids. In the study's own analysis: Amplifying reference gene primers gave estimates of nucleated cell counts. Libraries were prepared by immunoSEQ multiplex PCR; TCRdb keeps only in-frame clonotypes and omits some of them. V and J calls and clone size come straight from that table; D and trimming were deduced from the DNA. The sample holds tens of thousands of clones, under 90% seen once. J is TRBJ1-5 and V is TRBV28; no definite D call. The sample comprised peripheral blood. The TCR was taken from a woman aged 55-70 years with acute or convalescent COVID-19. Here the CDR3 DNA reads TGTGCCAGCAGTCGACTCAGCGTCAGTCAGCCCCAGCATTTT. This sequence encodes CASSRLSVSQPQHF.